This T cell receptor beta chain was captured by sequencing in a study of T-cell memory formation after mild COVID-19. MiXCR, applied by TCRdb to the 5' RACE reads, yields one record per CDR3 protein. The data show 65,000 to 95,000 distinct CDR3 sequences, with 9.5% to 15% seen just once and 40% to 45% held by the top ten. This clonotype was seen a few times. CDR1 and CDR2 from the germline V gene are SGHVS and FNYEAQ. With V trimmed by 5 bases and J by 7 bases, 11 bases remained unmatched. The CDR3 is 15 amino acids. Sequencing used PBMCs or a T cell subset sorted from them (not recorded which). The source of this sequence is a man in his late teens or twenties who had mild COVID-19 (a few samples of this study predate the infection). Cell type and time point are not known. V usage is TRBV7-6 and J usage is TRBJ2-1; 7 bases line up with TRBD1. In nucleotides, the CDR3 is TGTGCCAGCAGCCAGGGACAGCCCCGGAGGAATGAGCAGTTCTTC. The encoded protein is CASSQGQPRRNEQFF.